Listed here are 22 T cell receptor beta chains from one sample, sequenced in a study of blood T cells in healthy people across ages. A second PCR of 7 to 11 cycles used a sample-barcoded 5' primer and a J-beta primer mix. One entry per CDR3 protein results from TCRdb running MiXCR on the 5' RACE reads. The table includes around 780,000 distinct CDR3 sequences, roughly 26% detected once. The data were also submitted as part of a second study, on T cells of mothers and their children.

Specimen: blood. The origin of the receptors is a boy between 10 and 17 years old in good health.

This clonotype was observed a handful of times. The J gene is TRBJ2-1, the V gene TRBV28; 7 nucleotides line up with TRBD2. The CDR3 sequence is 12 residues long. The germline gives CDR1 MDHEN, CDR2 SYDVKM. The CDR3 protein is CGTGRTRNEQFF. CDR3 bases: TGTGGGACCGGGAGGACCCGGAATGAGCAGTTCTTC.

This clonotype has only a few counts. The chain uses TRBV6-5 and TRBJ1-6, with D unclear. The V gene's germline CDR1 is MNHEY and CDR2 SVGAGI. V lost 7 bases, J lost 10 bases, and 17 bases lay in between. The CDR3 runs 14 residues. The DNA for the CDR3 is TGTGCCAGCAAGGCACGGGGTTCTTGGTCACCCCTCCACTTT. It is translated as CASKARGSWSPLHF.

This clonotype was observed a handful of times. The V gene is TRBV6-5, the J gene TRBJ2-5; 11 bases map to TRBD2. The CDR3 length is 18 residues. The V and J ends lost 2 bases and 1 base, in that order; junction bases with no gene match: 9. From germline, CDR1 is MNHEY and CDR2 SVGAGI. CDR3 sequence (DNA): TGTGCCAGCAGTTACCGCCCCCAGGGACTAGCGGTCCAAGAGACCCAGTACTTC. It specifies CASSYRPQGLAVQETQYF.

This rearrangement joins TRBV29-1 to TRBJ2-5; TRBD2 matches 12 bases. The J call may be wrong; the DNA end is better matched by TRBJ2-1. CDR1 is SQVTM, CDR2 ANQGSEA, per germline. The CDR3 runs to 14 residues. CDR3 sequence reads: CSVVGGLAGHEQFF. Written as DNA, the CDR3 is TGCAGCGTTGTAGGGGGACTAGCGGGCCATGAGCAGTTCTTC.

This clonotype occurred a few times. The V call is TRBV20-1, the J call TRBJ2-1; the D gene could be TRBD1 or TRBD2 (6 bases each). V lost 6 bases to trimming and J lost 7 bases, with 16 bases between them. The CDR3 consists of 13 residues. CDR1 and CDR2 (germline): DFQATT, SNEGSKA (reference sequence). The CDR3 DNA reads TGCAGTGCCGGTTCGGGGGCGAGGAATGAGCAGTTCTTC. Residues: CSAGSGARNEQFF.

The chain is built from TRBV29-1 and TRBJ2-7; weak D call: TRBD1 (5 bases). Trimming took 1 base from V and 3 from J, leaving 13 bases between them. Germline V lookup: CDR1 SQVTM, CDR2 ANQGSEA. CDR3 length: 14 residues. This chain's CDR3 is CSVEGQGIDYEQYF. In nucleotides, the CDR3 is TGCAGCGTTGAAGGGCAGGGTATAGACTACGAGCAGTACTTC.

The chain uses TRBV11-2 and TRBJ2-7, with D maybe TRBD2 (6 bases). Germline V gene sequence: CDR1 SGHAT, CDR2 FQNNGV. The CDR3 is 15 residues long. Trimming shortened V by 1 base and J by 4 bases, and 14 bases separated the two germline ends. CDR3 bases: TGTGCCAGCAGCTTAGTGTCACTGGGGAGGTACGAGCAGTACTTC. This codes for CASSLVSLGRYEQYF.

The chain joins TRBV5-1 to TRBJ1-6, with D tentatively TRBD1 (6 bases). The V gene lost 0 bases and the J gene lost 9 bases, with 10 bases spanning the gap. CDR1 is SGHRS, CDR2 YFSETQ, per germline. This CDR3 region has 14 residues. The CDR3 DNA is TGCGCCAGCAGCTTGGGACAGGAGACTTCACCCCTCCACTTT. This encodes CASSLGQETSPLHF.

The chain has TRBV6-5 and TRBJ1-4; 8 nucleotides agree with TRBD1. V shed 0 bases, J shed 16 bases, and the junction held 7 bases outside the gene matches. CDR1 and CDR2 (germline): MNHEY, SVGAGI. The CDR3 loop spans 13 amino acids. The CDR3 here is CASSYSRTGPKFF. Here the CDR3 DNA reads TGTGCCAGCAGTTACTCACGGACAGGGCCGAAGTTTTTT.

This clonotype has a handful of counts. The chain has TRBV10-3 and TRBJ2-3; 7 positions match TRBD2. Germline V gene lookup returns CDR1 ENHRY and CDR2 SYGVKD. This CDR3 is 19 amino acids long. V lost 0 bases, J lost 3 bases, and 15 bases stayed unmatched. The CDR3 bases are TGTGCCATCAGTGAGTCGCGGGATAATACGAGGGAGGGAACAGATACGCAGTATTTT. Encoded protein: CAISESRDNTREGTDTQYF.

This chain connects TRBV6-1 to TRBJ1-5; D may be TRBD1 (5 bases). V lost 6 bases to trimming and J lost 0 bases, with 15 bases between them. Germline values: CDR1 MNHNS, CDR2 SASEGT. This CDR3 has 16 residues. CDR3 sequence reads: CASRESQGLSNQPQHF. The CDR3 DNA follows: TGTGCCAGCAGAGAATCGCAGGGACTTAGCAATCAGCCCCAGCATTTT.

This rearrangement joins TRBV4-1 to TRBJ2-1, with D perhaps given as TRBD1 or TRBD2 (5 bases each). The CDR3 runs to 14 residues. V lost 5 bases and J lost 7, with 15 bases in between. Germline loops: CDR1 MGHRA, CDR2 YSYEKL. The CDR3 coding sequence is TGCGCCAGCAGCTTGGGACCCTCAGGGAATGAGCAGTTCTTC. This encodes CASSLGPSGNEQFF.

This clonotype was detected only a few times. The chain recombines TRBV28 with TRBJ2-7, with TRBD2 identical over 7 bases. CDR3 length equals 14 residues. Germline values: CDR1 MDHEN, CDR2 SYDVKM. V shed 8 bases and J 0 bases; nucleotides not matched to a gene: 7. DNA for the CDR3: TGTGCCAGCGAACCGACTAGCCTCTCCTACGAGCAGTACTTC. Amino acid sequence: CASEPTSLSYEQYF.

The rearrangement joins TRBV9 to TRBJ1-5; 8 nucleotides match TRBD1. The V segment lost 4 bases and the J segment 9 bases; nucleotides outside the gene matches: 9. The CDR3 is made up of 14 amino acids. The germline gives CDR1 SGDLS, CDR2 YYNGEE. The CDR3, as DNA: TGTGCCAGCAGCCTAGGACAGGGCCCTCGGCCCCAGCATTTT. Amino acid sequence: CASSLGQGPRPQHF.

This clonotype was picked up a small number of times. The rearrangement joins TRBV29-1 to TRBJ2-6; a possible D gene is TRBD1 (6 bases). V shed 5 bases and J shed 1 base, with 15 bases lying between them. The CDR3 sequence is 16 residues long. Germline lookup yields CDR1 SQVTM and CDR2 ANQGSEA. The CDR3 is CSVRLQGGSGANVLTF. CDR3 nucleotides: TGCAGCGTTAGGCTACAGGGTGGGTCTGGGGCCAACGTCCTGACTTTC.

This sequence joins TRBV3-1 and TRBJ2-5; the match to TRBD2 covers 12 bases. Germline V lookup: CDR1 LGHDT, CDR2 YNNKEL (reference sequence). V lost 4 bases and J lost 5; bases outside the gene matches: 8. The CDR3 runs 16 residues. This chain's CDR3 is CASSRRLAGAMETQYF. CDR3 coding DNA: TGTGCCAGCAGCCGAAGACTAGCGGGGGCCATGGAGACCCAGTACTTC.

The table lists this clonotype with a few counts. V gene TRBV20-1 combines with J gene TRBJ2-1; 9 nucleotides agree with TRBD1. The J call could be wrong; TRBJ2-7 is a better fit for the DNA end. CDR1 is DFQATT and CDR2 is SNEGSKA in the germline V gene (reference sequence). The CDR3 spans 13 residues. CDR3 sequence: CSARAGQGIEQYF. In DNA, the CDR3 is TGCAGTGCTAGAGCGGGACAGGGAATCGAGCAGTACTTC.

This clonotype was counted between two and nine times. This chain joins TRBV4-1 and TRBJ2-7; D unclear. Germline V gene data show CDR1 as MGHRA and CDR2 as YSYEKL. CDR3 size: 15 residues. Trimming shortened V by 3 bases and J by 4 bases, and 16 bases separated the two germline ends. CDR3 DNA sequence: TGCGCCAGCAGCCAGGATCGATTGAGAAAATACGAGCAGTACTTC. This sequence encodes CASSQDRLRKYEQYF.

This clonotype was counted only a few times. The chain combines TRBV27 with TRBJ2-7; D remains unclear. Germline V lookup: CDR1 MNHEY, CDR2 SMNVEV (reference sequence). V dropped 3 bases and J dropped 2 bases, with 8 bases sitting between them. This CDR3 is built from 13 residues. This chain's CDR3 is CASSLKGPYEQYV. The CDR3 nucleotides read TGTGCCAGCAGTTTGAAAGGTCCCTACGAGCAGTACGTC.

This chain uses TRBV5-1 with TRBJ1-4; D remains ambiguous. Between the trimmed V and J ends, which lost 0 bases and 5 bases, there was a span of 14 bases. CDR1 and CDR2 (germline): SGHRS, YFSETQ. This CDR3 contains 16 residues. The CDR3 nucleotides read TGCGCCAGCAGCTTGGAATTCCTTACCAAAAATGAAAAACTGTTTTTT. Protein sequence: CASSLEFLTKNEKLFF.

The chain joins TRBV6-2 or TRBV6-3 to TRBJ2-1, with D perhaps matching TRBD1 (5 bases). The germline V gene encodes CDR1 MNHEY and CDR2 SVGEGT. V was pared by 7 bases and J by 4 bases, with 14 bases between. The CDR3 runs 14 residues. The CDR3 DNA is TGTGCCAGCACCCGACAGACCCTGTACAATGAGCAGTTCTTC. This translates into CASTRQTLYNEQFF.

CDR3 coding DNA: TGTGCCAGCAGCGTGGGACTCAGGGAGCAGTTCTTC. It specifies CASSVGLREQFF. The chain combines TRBV11-1 with TRBJ2-1; D is perhaps TRBD2 (6 bases). The CDR3 loop spans 12 amino acids. V dropped 5 bases and J dropped 10 bases, with 12 bases sitting between them. In germline, CDR1 is SGHAT, CDR2 FQDESV (reference sequence).